The clone carrying this TCR beta chain was seen more than once but under ten times. Its specificity is unknown. This record comes from a study of T-cell memory formation after mild COVID-19. MiXCR, applied by TCRdb to the 5' RACE reads, yields one record per CDR3 protein. The sample has under 700,000 distinct CDR3 sequences, just over 20% seen once. General study findings and limits: Contracting clones localized mainly to CM and EM when CD4+ and mainly to EMRA when CD8+. Cross-reactive memory appears to have joined, as suggested by some responding clones showing up in pre-infection memory.

The CDR3 extends over 15 amino acids. Trimming stripped 4 bases from V and 4 bases from J, with 20 bases between. Germline CDR1 is SQVTM and CDR2 is ANQGSEA. The sequence was collected from an adult woman who had mild COVID-19 (a few samples of this study predate the infection). Cell type and time point are not known. V and J are TRBV29-1 and TRBJ2-7, with D perhaps matching TRBD1 or TRBD2 (6 bases each). The sequencing sample was made of PBMCs or a T cell subset sorted from them (not recorded which). The CDR3: CSVGGRRDTPYEQYF. CDR3 nucleotide sequence: TGCAGCGTTGGGGGAAGGAGGGACACCCCATACGAGCAGTACTTC.